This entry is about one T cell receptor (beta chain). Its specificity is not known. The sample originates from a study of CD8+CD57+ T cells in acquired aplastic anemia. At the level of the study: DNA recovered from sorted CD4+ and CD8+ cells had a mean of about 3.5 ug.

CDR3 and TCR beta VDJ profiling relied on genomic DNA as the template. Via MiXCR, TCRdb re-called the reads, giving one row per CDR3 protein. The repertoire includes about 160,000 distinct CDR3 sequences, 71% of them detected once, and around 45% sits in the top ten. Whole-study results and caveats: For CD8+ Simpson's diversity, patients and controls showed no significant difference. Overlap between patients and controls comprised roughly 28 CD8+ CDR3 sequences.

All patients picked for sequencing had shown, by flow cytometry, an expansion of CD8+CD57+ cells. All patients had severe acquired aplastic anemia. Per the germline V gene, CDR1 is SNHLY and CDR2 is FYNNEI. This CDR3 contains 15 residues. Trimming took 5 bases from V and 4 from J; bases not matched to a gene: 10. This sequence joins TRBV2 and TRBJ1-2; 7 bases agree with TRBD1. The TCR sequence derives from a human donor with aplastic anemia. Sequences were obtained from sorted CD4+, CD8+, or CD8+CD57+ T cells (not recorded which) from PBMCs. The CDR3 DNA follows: TGTGCCAGCAGTCTCAACAGGGGTGGGTCCTATGGCTACACCTTC. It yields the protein CASSLNRGGSYGYTF.